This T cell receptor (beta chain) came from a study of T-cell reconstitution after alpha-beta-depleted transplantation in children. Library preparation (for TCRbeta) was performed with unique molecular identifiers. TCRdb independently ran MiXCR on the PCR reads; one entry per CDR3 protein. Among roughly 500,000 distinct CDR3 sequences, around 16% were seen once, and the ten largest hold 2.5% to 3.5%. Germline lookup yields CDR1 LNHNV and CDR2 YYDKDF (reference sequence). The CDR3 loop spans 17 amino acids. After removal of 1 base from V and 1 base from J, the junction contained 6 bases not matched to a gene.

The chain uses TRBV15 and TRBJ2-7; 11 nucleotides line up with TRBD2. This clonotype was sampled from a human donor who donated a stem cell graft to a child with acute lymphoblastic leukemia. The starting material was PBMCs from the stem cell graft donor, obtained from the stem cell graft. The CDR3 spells CATSRALAGGESYEQYF. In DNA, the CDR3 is TGTGCCACCAGCAGAGCTCTAGCGGGAGGTGAGTCCTACGAGCAGTACTTC. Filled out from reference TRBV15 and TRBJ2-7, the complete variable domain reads DAMVIQNPRYQVTQFGKPVTLSCSQTLNHNVMYWYQQKSSQAPKLLFHYYDKDFNNEADTPDNFQSRRPNTSFCFLDIRSPGLGDTAMYLCATSRALAGGESYEQYFGPGTRLTVT.